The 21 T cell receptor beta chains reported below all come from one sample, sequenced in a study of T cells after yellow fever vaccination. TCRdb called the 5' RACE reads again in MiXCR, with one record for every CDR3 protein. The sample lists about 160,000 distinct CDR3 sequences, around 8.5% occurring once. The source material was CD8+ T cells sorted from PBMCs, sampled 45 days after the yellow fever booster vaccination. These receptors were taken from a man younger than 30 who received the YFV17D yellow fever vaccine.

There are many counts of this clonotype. The CDR3 reads CASSLGARSGEQYV. In DNA form, the CDR3 reads TGTGCCAGCAGCTTAGGTGCTAGGTCTGGCGAGCAGTACGTC. The genes are TRBV7-9 and TRBJ2-7; no firm D call. The CDR3 contains 14 residues. Looked up from germline, CDR1 is SEHNR and CDR2 is FQNEAQ (reference sequence). Trimming removed 1 base from V and 6 bases from J, with 13 bases in between.

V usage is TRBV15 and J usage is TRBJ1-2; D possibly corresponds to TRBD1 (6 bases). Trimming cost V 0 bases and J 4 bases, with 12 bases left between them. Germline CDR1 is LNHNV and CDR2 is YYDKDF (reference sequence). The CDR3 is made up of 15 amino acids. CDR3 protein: CATSRESGAIYGYTF. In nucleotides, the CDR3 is TGTGCCACCAGCAGAGAGTCAGGGGCAATCTATGGCTACACCTTC.

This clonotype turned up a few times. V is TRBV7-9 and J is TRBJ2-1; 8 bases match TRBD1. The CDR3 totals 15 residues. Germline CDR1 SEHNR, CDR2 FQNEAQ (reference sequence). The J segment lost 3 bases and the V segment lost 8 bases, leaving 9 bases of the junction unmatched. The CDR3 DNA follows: TGTGCCAGCCAGTCGGCAGGGGGCTTCTACAATGAGCAGTTCTTC. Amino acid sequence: CASQSAGGFYNEQFF.

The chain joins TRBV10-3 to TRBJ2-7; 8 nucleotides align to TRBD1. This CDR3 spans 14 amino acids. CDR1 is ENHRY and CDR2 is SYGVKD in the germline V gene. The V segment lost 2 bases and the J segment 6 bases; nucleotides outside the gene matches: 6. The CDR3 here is CAISEVDRASEQYF. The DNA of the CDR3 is TGTGCCATCAGTGAGGTGGACAGGGCCTCCGAGCAGTACTTC.

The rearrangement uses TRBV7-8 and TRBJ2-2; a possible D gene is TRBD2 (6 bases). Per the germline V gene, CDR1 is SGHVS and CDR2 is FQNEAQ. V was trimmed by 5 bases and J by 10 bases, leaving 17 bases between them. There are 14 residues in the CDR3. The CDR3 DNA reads TGTGCCAGCAGCCGCAGGACGGGAGATTTGGAGCTGTTTTTT. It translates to CASSRRTGDLELFF.

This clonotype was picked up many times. The CDR3 nucleotides are TGCAGCGCTCGTAGGGGGCTAGCGTACACTGAAGCTTTCTTT. This encodes CSARRGLAYTEAFF. The J gene is TRBJ1-1, the V gene TRBV29-1, with 7 bases aligning to TRBD1. Trimming cost V 7 bases and J 3 bases; bases outside gene matches: 11. Germline CDR1 and CDR2: SQVTM and ANQGSEA. CDR3 size: 14 residues.

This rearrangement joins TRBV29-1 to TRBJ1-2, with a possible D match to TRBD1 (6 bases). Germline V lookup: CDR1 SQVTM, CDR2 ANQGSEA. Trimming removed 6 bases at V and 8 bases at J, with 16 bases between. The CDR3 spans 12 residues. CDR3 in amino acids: CSVVDRPGGYTF. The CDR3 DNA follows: TGCAGCGTGGTGGACAGACCCGGCGGCTACACCTTC.

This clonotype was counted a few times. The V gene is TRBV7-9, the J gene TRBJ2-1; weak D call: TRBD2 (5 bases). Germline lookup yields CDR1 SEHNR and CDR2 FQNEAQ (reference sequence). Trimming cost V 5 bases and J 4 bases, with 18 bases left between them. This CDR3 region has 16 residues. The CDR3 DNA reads TGTGCCAGCAGCCCGGCTGAGCGGCGACGTTACAATGAGCAGTTCTTC. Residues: CASSPAERRRYNEQFF.

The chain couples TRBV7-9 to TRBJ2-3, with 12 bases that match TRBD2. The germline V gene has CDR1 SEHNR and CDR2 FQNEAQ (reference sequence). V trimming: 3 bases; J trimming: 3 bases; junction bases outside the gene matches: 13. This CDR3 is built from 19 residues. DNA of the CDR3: TGTGCCAGCAGCTTCACCACTAGCGGGGGGACCCCAGGGACAGATACGCAGTATTTT. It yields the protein CASSFTTSGGTPGTDTQYF.

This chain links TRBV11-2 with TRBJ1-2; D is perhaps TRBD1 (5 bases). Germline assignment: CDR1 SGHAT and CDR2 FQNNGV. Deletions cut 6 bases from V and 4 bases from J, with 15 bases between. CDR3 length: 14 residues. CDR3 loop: CASSRETRGYGYTF. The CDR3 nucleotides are TGTGCCAGCAGTCGAGAAACGAGGGGCTATGGCTACACCTTC.

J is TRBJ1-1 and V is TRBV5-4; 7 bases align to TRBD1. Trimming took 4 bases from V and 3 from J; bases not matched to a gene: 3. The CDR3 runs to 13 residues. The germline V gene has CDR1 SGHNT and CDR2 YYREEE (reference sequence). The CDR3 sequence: CASSDDRDTEAFF. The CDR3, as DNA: TGTGCCAGCAGCGATGACAGGGACACTGAAGCTTTCTTT.

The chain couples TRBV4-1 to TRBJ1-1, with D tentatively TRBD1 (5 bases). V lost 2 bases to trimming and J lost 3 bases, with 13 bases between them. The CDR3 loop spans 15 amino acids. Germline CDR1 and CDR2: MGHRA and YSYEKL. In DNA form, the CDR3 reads TGCGCCAGCAGCCAATCCGGGGTAGGGGACACTGAAGCTTTCTTT. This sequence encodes CASSQSGVGDTEAFF.

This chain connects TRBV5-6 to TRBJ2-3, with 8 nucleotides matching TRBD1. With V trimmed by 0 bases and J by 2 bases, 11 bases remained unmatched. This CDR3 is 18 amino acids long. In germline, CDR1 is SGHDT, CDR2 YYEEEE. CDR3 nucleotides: TGTGCCAGCAGCTTGGCCTTTTGGACAGGGTTGTTCACAGATACGCAGTATTTT. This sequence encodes CASSLAFWTGLFTDTQYF.

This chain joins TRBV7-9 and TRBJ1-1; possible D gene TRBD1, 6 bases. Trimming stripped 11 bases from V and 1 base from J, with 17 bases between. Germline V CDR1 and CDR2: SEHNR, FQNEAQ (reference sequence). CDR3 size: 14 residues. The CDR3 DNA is TGTGCCTCCGGTCCGGGGGCGGCGAACACTGAAGCTTTCTTT. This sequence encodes CASGPGAANTEAFF.

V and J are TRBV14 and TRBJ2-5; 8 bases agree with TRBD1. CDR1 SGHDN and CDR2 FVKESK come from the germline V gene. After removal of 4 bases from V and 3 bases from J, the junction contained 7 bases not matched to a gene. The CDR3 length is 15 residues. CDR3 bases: TGTGCCAGCAGCCCCCACGCGACAGGGGAAGAGACCCAGTACTTC. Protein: CASSPHATGEETQYF.

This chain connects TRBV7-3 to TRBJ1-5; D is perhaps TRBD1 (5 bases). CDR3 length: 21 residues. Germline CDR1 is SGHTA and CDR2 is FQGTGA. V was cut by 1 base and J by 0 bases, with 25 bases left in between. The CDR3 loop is CASSLNLSQRQINYSNQPQHF. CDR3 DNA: TGTGCCAGCAGCTTAAATCTCTCCCAGAGACAGATAAATTATAGCAATCAGCCCCAGCATTTT.

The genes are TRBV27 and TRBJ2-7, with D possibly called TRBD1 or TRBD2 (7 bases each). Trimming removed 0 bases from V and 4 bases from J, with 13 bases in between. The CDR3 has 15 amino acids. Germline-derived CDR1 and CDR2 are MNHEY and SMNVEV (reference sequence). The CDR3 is CASSLSAGQIYEQYV. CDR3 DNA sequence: TGTGCCAGCAGTTTATCAGCGGGACAGATTTACGAGCAGTACGTC.

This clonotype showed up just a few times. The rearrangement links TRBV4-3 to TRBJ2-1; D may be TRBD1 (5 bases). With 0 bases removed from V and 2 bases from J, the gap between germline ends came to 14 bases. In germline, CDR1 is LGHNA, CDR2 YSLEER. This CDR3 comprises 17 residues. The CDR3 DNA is TGCGCCAGCAGCCAAGATAGGGGTTTGAGCCCCTACAATGAGCAGTTCTTC. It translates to CASSQDRGLSPYNEQFF.

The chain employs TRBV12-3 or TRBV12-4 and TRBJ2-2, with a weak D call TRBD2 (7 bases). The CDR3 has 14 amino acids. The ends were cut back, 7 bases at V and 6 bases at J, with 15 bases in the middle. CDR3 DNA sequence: TGTGCCAGCACGTGGGGGGGCTTTGCCGGGGAGCTGTTTTTT. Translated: CASTWGGFAGELFF.

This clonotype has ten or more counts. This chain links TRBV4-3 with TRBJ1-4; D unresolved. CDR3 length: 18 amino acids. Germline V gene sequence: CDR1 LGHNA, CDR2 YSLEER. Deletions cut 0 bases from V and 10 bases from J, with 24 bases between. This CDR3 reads CASSQDDLVRSQVGKLFF. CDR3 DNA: TGCGCCAGCAGCCAAGATGATCTCGTCCGGAGTCAGGTTGGAAAACTGTTTTTT.

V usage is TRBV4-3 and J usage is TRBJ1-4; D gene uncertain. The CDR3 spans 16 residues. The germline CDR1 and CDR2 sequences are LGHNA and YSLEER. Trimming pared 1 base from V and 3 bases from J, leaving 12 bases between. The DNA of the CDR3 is TGCGCCAGCAGCCAAGGCCTGACGGAATCTAATGAAAAACTGTTTTTT. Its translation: CASSQGLTESNEKLFF.